This TCR beta chain was recorded in a study of blood T cell repertoires in COVID-19. Study overall: Collection of acute and convalescent COVID-19 samples took place in the United States, Italy and Spain. Sources were T cells, B-cell-depleted T cells, or PBMCs; the material itself was cDNA or gDNA.

Per the authors' pipeline: From reference gene primer amplification, estimates of nucleated cell counts were derived. Sequenced by immunoSEQ multiplex PCR; TCRdb stores in-frame clones only, minus some. V and J calls plus clone size are reproduced from that table; the DNA served to infer D and trimming. The sample has approximately 41,000 clones; 75% to 90% are singletons. The CDR3 loop spans 14 amino acids. Germline CDR1 reads LGHDT; CDR2 reads YNNKEL (reference sequence). Trimming took off 6 bases at V and 3 bases at J, with 12 bases between the two ends. This sequence joins TRBV3-1 (or the pseudogene TRBV3-2) and TRBJ1-3; D remains ambiguous. Sequencing was carried out using peripheral blood. The clonotype comes from a man over 45 with active COVID-19. The CDR3 protein is CASSPTVSGNTIYF. The CDR3 DNA reads as TGTGCCAGCAGTCCAACAGTCAGTGGAAACACCATATATTTT.